This entry is about one T cell receptor beta chain. The source of the sample is a study of CD8 T cells in Susac syndrome. Unmatched junction bases numbered 1, after V lost 0 bases and J lost 2 bases. The CDR3 is made up of 13 amino acids. The germline gives CDR1 DFQATT, CDR2 SNEGSKA (reference sequence). Random hexamers primed reverse transcription of 0.5 to 1 ug RNA. One entry per CDR3 protein results from TCRdb running MiXCR on the immunoSEQ multiplex PCR reads. Among some 130,000 distinct CDR3 sequences listed, around nine tenths were seen once. The TCR was taken from a human donor with multiple sclerosis. Source material: CD8+ T cells from PBMCs. The chain links TRBV20-1 to TRBJ2-7; 7 nucleotides align to TRBD2. CDR3 region: CSARERGTYEQYF. The CDR3 nucleotides read TGCAGTGCTAGAGAGCGGGGGACCTACGAGCAGTACTTC.